The source of this TCR beta chain is a study of T cell responses to AZD1222 COVID-19 vaccine. General observations from the study: Donors were mostly white British, more females; clonal diversity possibly underestimated. All repertoire sampling was performed exclusively after the peak T cell response. Two AZD1222 administrations were followed by greater Spike-specific TCR breadth and depth.

Notes on this clone: Its antigen is still unknown.

The CDR3 runs 15 residues. Germline loops: CDR1 SGHDN, CDR2 FVKESK. Trimming pared 1 base from V and 6 bases from J, leaving 10 bases between. Sequencing was performed with immunoSEQ multiplex PCR; in TCRdb, only in-frame clones are kept and a portion is missing. The sample lists 83,000 or so clones, around 93% occurring once. This chain connects TRBV14 to TRBJ1-6; tentative D call: TRBD1 (6 bases). The sequence was collected from an adult who received the AZD1222 COVID-19 vaccine. The sample here was peripheral blood, taken 28 days after the second AZD1222 dose. CDR3 sequence reads: CASSQVTGANSPLHF. DNA for the CDR3: TGTGCCAGCAGCCAAGTAACGGGGGCTAATTCACCCCTCCACTTT.